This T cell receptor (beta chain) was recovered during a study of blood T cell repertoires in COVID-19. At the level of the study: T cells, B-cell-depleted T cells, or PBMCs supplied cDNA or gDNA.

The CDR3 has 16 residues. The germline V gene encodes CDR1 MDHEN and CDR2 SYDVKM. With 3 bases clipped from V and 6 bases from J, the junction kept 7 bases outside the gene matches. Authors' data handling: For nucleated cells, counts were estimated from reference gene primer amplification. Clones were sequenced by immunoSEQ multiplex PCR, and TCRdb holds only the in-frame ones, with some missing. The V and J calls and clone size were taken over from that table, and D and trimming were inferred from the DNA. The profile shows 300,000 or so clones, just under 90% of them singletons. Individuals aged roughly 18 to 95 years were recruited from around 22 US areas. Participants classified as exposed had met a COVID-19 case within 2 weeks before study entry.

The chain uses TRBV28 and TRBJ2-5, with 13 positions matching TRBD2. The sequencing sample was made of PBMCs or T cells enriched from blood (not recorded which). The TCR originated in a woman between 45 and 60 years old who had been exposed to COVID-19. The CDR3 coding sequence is TGTGCCAGCAGTTTCGGACTAGCGGGGGTTGGGAAGACCCAGTACTTC. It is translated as CASSFGLAGVGKTQYF.